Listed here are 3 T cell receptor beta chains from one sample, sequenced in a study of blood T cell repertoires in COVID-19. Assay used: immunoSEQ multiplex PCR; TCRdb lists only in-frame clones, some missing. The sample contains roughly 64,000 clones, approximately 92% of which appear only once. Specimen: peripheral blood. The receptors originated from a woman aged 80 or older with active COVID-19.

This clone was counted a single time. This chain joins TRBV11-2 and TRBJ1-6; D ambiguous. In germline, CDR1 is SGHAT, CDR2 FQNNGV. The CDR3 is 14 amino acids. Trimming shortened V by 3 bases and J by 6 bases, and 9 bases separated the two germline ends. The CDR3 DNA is TGTGCCAGCAGCTTTGAGGAAAGTAATTCACCCCTCCACTTT. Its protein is CASSFEESNSPLHF.

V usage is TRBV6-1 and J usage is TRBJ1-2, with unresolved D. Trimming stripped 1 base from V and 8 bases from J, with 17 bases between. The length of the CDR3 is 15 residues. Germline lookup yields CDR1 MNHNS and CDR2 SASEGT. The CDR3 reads CASSEGGTLRRGYTF. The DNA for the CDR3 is TGTGCCAGCAGTGAAGGCGGAACACTGAGGCGGGGCTACACCTTC.

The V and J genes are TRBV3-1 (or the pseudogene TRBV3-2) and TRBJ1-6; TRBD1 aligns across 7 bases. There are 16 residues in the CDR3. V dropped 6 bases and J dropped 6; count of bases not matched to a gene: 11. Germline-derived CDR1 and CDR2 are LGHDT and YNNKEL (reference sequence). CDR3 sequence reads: CASSHTGVRSNSPLHF. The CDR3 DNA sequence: TGTGCCAGCAGTCATACAGGGGTCCGCTCTAATTCACCCCTCCACTTT.